This is a list of T cell receptor beta chains from one sample in a study of cytomegalovirus exposure and HLA in healthy donors. Measured with immunoSEQ multiplex PCR; TCRdb has only the in-frame clones, and not every one. The sample lists some 140,000 clones, 65% to 85% occurring once. The sequencing sample was made of PBMCs. These receptors were collected from a man aged 18 to 35 in good health and CMV-seronegative. The CDR3 runs from the conserved cysteine through the conserved F or W.

v_call	j_call	cdr3_aa
TRBV5-4	TRBJ2-2	CASSLAGTQNTGELFF
TRBV5-1	TRBJ2-1	CASSLGTGGDEQFF
TRBV27	TRBJ1-5	CASSFRGINQPQHF
TRBV2	TRBJ1-4	CASILIHAEGEKLFF
TRBV6-1	TRBJ2-2	CAGSRGTGELFF
TRBV29-1	TRBJ1-2	CSVEDRGRSGYTF
TRBV4-2	TRBJ2-2	CASSQDGRRGRATGELFF
TRBV5-8	TRBJ2-2	CASSAGTRTTGELFF
TRBV18	TRBJ2-7	CASSLGTGNSYEQYF
TRBV5-1	TRBJ1-5	CASSFAPSDQPQHF
TRBV28	TRBJ2-7	CASSLLGGIYEQYF
TRBV30	TRBJ1-6	CAWKPVGSSSPLHF
TRBV15	TRBJ1-2	CATSREAGQYGYTF
TRBV5-8	TRBJ2-2	CASAPGTGELFF
TRBV25-1	TRBJ2-5	CASSDGQVRMQETQYF
TRBV7-6	TRBJ2-7	CASSLDRGTSYEQYF
TRBV10-3	-	CAISTLMGDYEQYF
TRBV15	TRBJ1-3	CATSRDKAGSSGNTIYF
TRBV5-4	TRBJ2-5	CASSSAGTGFQETQYF
TRBV7-3	TRBJ1-2	CASSLTGHGYTF
TRBV7-9	TRBJ1-2	CASSLAERGAGYTF
TRBV27	TRBJ2-6	CASSLMGQGSNVLTF
TRBV7-9	TRBJ1-5	CASSRNYNQPQHF
TRBV7-9	TRBJ2-5	CASSLVHNQETQYF
TRBV7-9	TRBJ1-6	CASSPPYRQNESPLHF
TRBV5-1	TRBJ2-7	CASSGASGGHEQYF
TRBV11-2	TRBJ1-2	CASSPDPGQLLYGYTF